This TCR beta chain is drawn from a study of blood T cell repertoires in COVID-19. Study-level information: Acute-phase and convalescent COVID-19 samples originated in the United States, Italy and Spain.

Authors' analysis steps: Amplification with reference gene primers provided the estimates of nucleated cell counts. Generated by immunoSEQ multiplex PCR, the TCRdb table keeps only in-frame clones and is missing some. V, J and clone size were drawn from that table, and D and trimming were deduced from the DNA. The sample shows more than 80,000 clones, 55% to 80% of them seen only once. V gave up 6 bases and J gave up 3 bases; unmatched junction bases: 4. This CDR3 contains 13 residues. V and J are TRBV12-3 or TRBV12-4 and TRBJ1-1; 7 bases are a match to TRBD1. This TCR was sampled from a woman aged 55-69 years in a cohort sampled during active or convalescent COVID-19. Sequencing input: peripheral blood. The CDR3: CASSRDRDTEAFF. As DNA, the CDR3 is TGTGCCAGCAGCCGAGACAGGGACACTGAAGCTTTCTTT.